This is a list of T cell receptor beta chains from one sample in a study of blood T cell repertoires in COVID-19. Assay: immunoSEQ multiplex PCR; the TCRdb copy retains only in-frame clones and omits some. The top ten hold under 3% of the sample, which has 270,000 or so clones, roughly 86% seen once. The material sequenced was PBMCs or T cells enriched from blood (not recorded which). Source of these receptors: a woman in her late teens or twenties who had recovered from COVID-19. Each CDR3 is given with its conserved first and last residue. D genes are given only for firm matches. Rows give clone size only sometimes, using once, few, many, or a class for an expanded clone.

V gene	J gene	clone size	CDR3 length	D gene	CDR3 DNA	CDR3 protein
TRBV7-3	TRBJ2-2	-	15	TRBD2	TGTGCCAGCACTAAACTAGCGGCTAACACCGGGGAGCTGTTTTTT	CASTKLAANTGELFF
TRBV25-1	TRBJ2-5	-	15	TRBD1	TGTGCCAGCGCCTCTAGGGGGCAGGGCGGGGAGACCCAGTACTTC	CASASRGQGGETQYF
TRBV5-4	TRBJ1-3	-	14	TRBD1	TGTGCCAGCAGCTTGGCAGGGGGGGGAAACACCATATATTTT	CASSLAGGGNTIYF
TRBV7-2	TRBJ1-5	-	14	-	TGTGCCAGCAGCTTGTCCAGGGACAATCAGCCCCAGCATTTT	CASSLSRDNQPQHF
TRBV20-1	TRBJ2-1	-	11	-	TGCAGTGCCAGGGTGGGGATGGAGCAGTTCTTC	CSARVGMEQFF
TRBV4-1	TRBJ2-2	-	13	TRBD1	TGCGCCAGCAGCCTACAGGGGACCGGGGAGCTGTTTTTT	CASSLQGTGELFF
TRBV14	TRBJ1-2	-	14	-	TGTGCCAGCAGCCAAGCGCGGGGAAGGGAGGGCTACACCTTC	CASSQARGREGYTF
TRBV10-3	TRBJ2-7	-	16	TRBD2	TGTGCCATCAGTGAGTCGTTTTACGGGAGGCCACGCGAGCAGTACTTC	CAISESFYGRPREQYF
TRBV7-9	TRBJ1-2	few	15	-	TGTGCCAGCAGCTTAGGGGACACGTCTAACTATGGCTACACCTTC	CASSLGDTSNYGYTF
TRBV29-1	TRBJ2-5	-	11	-	TGCAGCGCATCCTTTGCGGAGACCCAGTACTTC	CSASFAETQYF
TRBV3-1/TRBV3-2	TRBJ2-3	-	17	-	TGTGCCAGCAGCCAAGATTTGCCAGGTTTGAGCACAGATACGCAGTATTTT	CASSQDLPGLSTDTQYF
TRBV10-2	TRBJ2-7	-	13	-	TGCGCCAGCAGGGACACCGTCTCCTACGAGCAGTACTTC	CASRDTVSYEQYF
TRBV19	TRBJ2-3	once	14	TRBD2	TGTGCCACCTCTAGCGGGGTTAACACAGATACGCAGTATTTT	CATSSGVNTDTQYF
TRBV27	TRBJ2-3	-	17	TRBD2	TGTGCCAGCAGAGGACTAGCGGGACGACAGAGCACAGATACGCAGTATTTT	CASRGLAGRQSTDTQYF
TRBV29-1	TRBJ2-7	-	12	-	TGCAGCGCTCAGGGTTTGGGGTACGAGCAGTACTTC	CSAQGLGYEQYF
TRBV11-2	TRBJ1-2	once	13	-	TGTGCCAGCAGTCGTACAGGGCACTATGGCTACACCTTC	CASSRTGHYGYTF
TRBV11-3	TRBJ2-3	-	17	TRBD2	TGTGCCAGCAGTCCCACCATAGCGGGGGGGCGGGCAGATACGCAGTATTTT	CASSPTIAGGRADTQYF
TRBV15	TRBJ1-3	once	15	-	TGTGCCACCAGCAGAGATCAGGGATCTGGAAACACCATATATTTT	CATSRDQGSGNTIYF
TRBV28	TRBJ1-4	-	15	TRBD1	TGTGCCAGCAGTCGCTCCGGGACAGGCAATGAAAAACTGTTTTTT	CASSRSGTGNEKLFF
TRBV6-6	TRBJ2-1	once	14	TRBD1	TGTGCCAGCAGTCGCACAGGGGACTACAATGAGCAGTTCTTC	CASSRTGDYNEQFF
TRBV7-9	TRBJ1-2	-	13	TRBD1	TGTGCCAGCAGTTTACAGGGGGCGTTTGGCTACACCTTC	CASSLQGAFGYTF
TRBV6-5	TRBJ1-2	-	13	-	TGTGCCAGCAGTCCACAGGGCGACTATGGCTACACCTTC	CASSPQGDYGYTF
TRBV6-1	TRBJ1-5	-	16	TRBD1	TGTGCCAGCAGTGAGGAGGCCGGGACAGGGGATCAGCCCCAGCATTTT	CASSEEAGTGDQPQHF
TRBV9	TRBJ2-2	-	15	TRBD2	TGTGCCAGCAGCGAGACTAGCGGGGGGCGCGGGGAGCTGTTTTTT	CASSETSGGRGELFF
TRBV5-6	TRBJ1-2	-	13	-	TGTGCCAGCAGCCTACAGGTTAACTATGGCTACACCTTC	CASSLQVNYGYTF
TRBV5-1	TRBJ2-1	-	16	TRBD2	TGCGCCAGCAGCCGCGATGGGGGACTAGCGGGCAATGAGCAGTTCTTC	CASSRDGGLAGNEQFF
TRBV20-1	TRBJ1-4	-	15	TRBD1	TGCAGTGCTAGTGACAGGGGCTGGGGTGGAGAAAAACTGTTTTTT	CSASDRGWGGEKLFF
TRBV7-9	TRBJ2-5	-	18	TRBD2	TGTGCCAGCAGCTTAGGGACTAGCGGAGGAGAATTACAAGAGACCCAGTACTTC	CASSLGTSGGELQETQYF
TRBV3-1/TRBV3-2	TRBJ2-7	-	14	-	TGTGCCAGCAGCCAAGAAATATCCTCCTACGAGCAGTACTTC	CASSQEISSYEQYF
TRBV20-1	TRBJ2-7	-	11	-	TGCAGTGCTAGAGCAACCTACGAGCAGTACTTC	CSARATYEQYF
TRBV6-1	TRBJ2-2	-	14	-	TGTGCCAGCAGCCCCCTCCTTAGTCCCGGGGAGCTGTTTTTT	CASSPLLSPGELFF
TRBV3-1/TRBV3-2	TRBJ2-5	-	16	-	TGTGCCAGCAGCCAAGTTTTGGGTCGAGGGCAAGAGACCCAGTACTTC	CASSQVLGRGQETQYF
TRBV4-3	TRBJ1-1	-	13	-	TGCGCCAGCAGCCAAGTAATCGGCAGGATTGCTTTCTTT	CASSQVIGRIAFF
TRBV27	TRBJ2-1	-	15	TRBD2	TGTGCCAGCAGTTGGGGACTAGCGGGAGGTGTAGAGCAGTTCTTC	CASSWGLAGGVEQFF
TRBV30	TRBJ2-5	-	12	-	TGTGCCTGGAGTGGAGGCAAAGAGACCCAGTACTTC	CAWSGGKETQYF
TRBV28	TRBJ2-1	-	18	TRBD2	TGTGCCAGCAGCTCTGGACGGAGGGGGGGACTAGCCTGGCCCGAGCAGTTCTTC	CASSSGRRGGLAWPEQFF
TRBV10-3	TRBJ2-7	-	14	TRBD1	TGTGCCATCAGGACGGACAGGGGGTCCTACGAGCAGTACTTC	CAIRTDRGSYEQYF
TRBV7-9	TRBJ1-3	-	15	-	TGTGCCAGCGCGCGACAGGTGCACTCTGGAAACACCATATATTTT	CASARQVHSGNTIYF
TRBV4-1	TRBJ2-7	-	15	-	TGCGCCAGCAGCCAAGATTATCTAGCCTTCTACGAGCAGTACTTC	CASSQDYLAFYEQYF
TRBV14	TRBJ1-5	-	13	-	TGTGCCAGCAGCGCGTCGGTTAATCAGCCCCAGCATTTT	CASSASVNQPQHF
TRBV15	TRBJ2-7	-	15	TRBD1	TGTGCCACCAGCAGGAAGGGACAGGGTTGGGCGGAGCAGTACTTC	CATSRKGQGWAEQYF
TRBV18	TRBJ2-2	-	18	TRBD1	TGTGCCAGCTCACCACGAAGGACAGGGGGTATCGGGACCGGGGAGCTGTTTTTT	CASSPRRTGGIGTGELFF
TRBV27	TRBJ2-3	-	14	-	TGTGCCAGCAGTTTAGAGGTGGGCACAGATACGCAGTATTTT	CASSLEVGTDTQYF
TRBV3-1/TRBV3-2	TRBJ1-6	-	16	-	TGTGCCAGCAGCCAAGTGGGGCAGAGTTATAATTCACCCCTCCACTTT	CASSQVGQSYNSPLHF
TRBV6-5	TRBJ1-2	-	14	TRBD1	TGTGCCAGCACGGCCCTACAGGGGGTCAATGGCTACACCTTC	CASTALQGVNGYTF
TRBV19	TRBJ1-1	-	14	TRBD1	TGTGCCAGAGAGGGGGCACAGCGAAACACTGAAGCTTTCTTT	CAREGAQRNTEAFF
TRBV11-2	TRBJ2-2	-	16	TRBD2	TGTGCCAGCAGCTTAGCCGGGACTAGCGTAACCGGGGAGCTGTTTTTT	CASSLAGTSVTGELFF